Following are 9 T cell receptor beta chains from one sample sequenced in a study of CD8+CD57+ T cells in acquired aplastic anemia. Genomic DNA constituted the template upon which TCR beta VDJ and CDR3 profiling was performed. TCRdb reanalysed the reads using MiXCR and keeps one entry per CDR3 protein. The sample holds about 75,000 distinct CDR3 sequences, 70% seen once. In patients chosen for sequencing, flow cytometry had shown CD8+CD57+ cell expansion. The specimen was sorted CD4+, CD8+, or CD8+CD57+ T cells (not recorded which) from PBMCs. Receptor source: a human donor with aplastic anemia.

The J gene is TRBJ2-1, the V gene TRBV10-2, with D perhaps matching TRBD2 (5 bases). The germline gives CDR1 WSHSY, CDR2 SAAADI. V lost 7 bases and J 7 bases, leaving 11 bases between the germline ends. This CDR3 comprises 12 residues. CDR3 in DNA: TGCGCCAGCACTCGGACTGGGAATGAGCAGTTCTTC. Encoded protein: CASTRTGNEQFF.

The genes are TRBV7-2 and TRBJ1-2; no definite D call. The CDR3 is 12 amino acids. The V gene's germline CDR1 is SGHTA and CDR2 FQGNSA. Trimming took 2 bases from V and 5 from J, leaving 6 bases between them. The CDR3 loop is CASSLTPYGYTF. In DNA, the CDR3 is TGTGCCAGCAGCTTAACTCCGTATGGCTACACCTTC.

The chain uses TRBV29-1 and TRBJ2-3, with 7 bases identical to TRBD1. CDR1 SQVTM and CDR2 ANQGSEA come from the germline V gene. CDR3 length equals 12 residues. With V trimmed by 3 bases and J by 4 bases, 1 base remained unmatched. CDR3 DNA: TGCAGCGTTGAGAGGGGGCCAGATACGCAGTATTTT. Amino acid sequence: CSVERGPDTQYF.

The J gene is TRBJ1-3, the V gene TRBV5-1; D is undetermined. The CDR3 totals 17 residues. V lost 0 bases, J lost 0 bases, and 13 bases lay in between. Germline values: CDR1 SGHRS, CDR2 YFSETQ. This CDR3 is CASSLAGPATSGNTIYF. The CDR3, as DNA: TGCGCCAGCAGCTTGGCGGGCCCAGCTACCTCTGGAAACACCATATATTTT.

This chain joins TRBV29-1 and TRBJ1-5; tentatively, D is TRBD1 (6 bases). Germline CDR1 and CDR2: SQVTM and ANQGSEA. The ends were cut back, 1 base at V and 6 bases at J, with 13 bases in the middle. The CDR3 loop spans 14 amino acids. The CDR3 nucleotides are TGCAGCGTTGAAGTAGGGCAGGGGAGTCAGCCCCAGCATTTT. This gives the protein CSVEVGQGSQPQHF.

The rearrangement uses TRBV20-1 and TRBJ2-3; D not resolved. CDR1 and CDR2 (germline): DFQATT, SNEGSKA (reference sequence). The ends were cut back, 4 bases at V and 0 bases at J, with 14 bases in the middle. The CDR3 extends over 15 amino acids. The CDR3 DNA follows: TGCAGTGCTACGGAATCCGGCTCTAGCACAGATACGCAGTATTTT. It codes for CSATESGSSTDTQYF.

There are a few counts of this clonotype. The CDR3 protein is CSVWESSGANVLTF. The CDR3 DNA sequence: TGCAGCGTGTGGGAATCCTCTGGGGCCAACGTCCTGACTTTC. The V call is TRBV29-1, the J call TRBJ2-6, with D unclear. This CDR3 is built from 14 residues. Germline V gene sequence: CDR1 SQVTM, CDR2 ANQGSEA. Trimming removed 6 bases at V and 0 bases at J, with 9 bases between.

This clonotype was seen a few times. The genes are TRBV10-2 and TRBJ1-1; no definite D call. This CDR3 region has 13 residues. V was pared by 0 bases and J by 5 bases, with 7 bases between. Germline CDR1 WSHSY, CDR2 SAAADI. CDR3 nucleotides: TGCGCCAGCAGTGAGTCCCCGATTACTGAAGCTTTCTTT. Its protein product is CASSESPITEAFF.

The count of this clonotype is one. The rearrangement joins TRBV12-3 or TRBV12-4 to TRBJ2-5; D is unclear. CDR3 length: 15 residues. Trimming shortened V by 5 bases and J by 2 bases, and 15 bases separated the two germline ends. CDR3 in amino acids: CASSAFVDEQETQYF. The DNA for the CDR3 is TGTGCCAGCAGTGCGTTTGTTGACGAACAAGAGACCCAGTACTTC.